This TCR beta chain emerged from a study of T cell changes during pregnancy in multiple sclerosis. The table came from immunoSEQ multiplex PCR; TCRdb's copy has only in-frame clones and leaves some out. Here the sample spans around 85,000 clones, about 89% being singletons. The CDR3 is 17 residues long. CDR1 and CDR2 from the germline V gene are MDHEN and SYDVKM. Between the trimmed V and J ends, which lost 0 bases and 0 bases, there was a span of 15 bases. The rearrangement links TRBV28 to TRBJ2-7; D perhaps matches TRBD1 (5 bases). Here the sequenced sample was PBMCs, taken in the first trimester of pregnancy. The source of this sequence is a female donor in good health, serving as a control in a pregnancy study. Some clones in this sample may be carry-over from other donors' samples. The CDR3 protein is CASSLWGLRQSSYEQYF. The CDR3, as DNA: TGTGCCAGCAGTTTATGGGGCCTCCGACAGAGCTCCTACGAGCAGTACTTC. The entire variable domain, with the rest obtained from reference TRBV28 and TRBJ2-7, is as follows: DVKVTQSSRYLVKRTGEKVFLECVQDMDHENMFWYRQDPGLGLRLIYFSYDVKMKEKGDIPEGYSVSREKKERFSLILESASTNQTSMYLCASSLWGLRQSSYEQYFGPGTRLTVT.